This TCR beta chain was identified in a study of T cells after yellow fever vaccination. Study-wide background: When fractions had low cell numbers, they were prepared with SMART-Seq v4 Ultra Low Input. Findings and caveats of the study: The secondary response was weaker, and its peak arrived faster, on day 5 versus 15. Most clones from primary vaccination were detected again post-booster (roughly 96% CD4, about 88% CD8).

This clonotype was picked up a small number of times. No antigen is known for it. Germline-derived CDR1 and CDR2 are MNHNS and SASEGT. The CDR3 is 13 residues long. Conversion of TCR transcripts into cDNA relied on 5'RACE template switching, which added a universal primer site and UMIs. Using its own MiXCR run on the 5' RACE reads, TCRdb lists one record per CDR3 protein. In the table there are hundreds of thousands of distinct CDR3 sequences, approximately 13% of which are singletons. This TCR came from a man younger than 40 who received the YFV17D yellow fever vaccine. This material consisted of PBMCs, taken on the day of the yellow fever booster vaccination. The rearrangement uses TRBV6-1 and TRBJ2-3; perhaps TRBD2 as D (5 bases). DNA for the CDR3: TGTGCGGCGAAGGGCGGGAGCACAGATACGCAGTATTTT. It is translated as CAAKGGSTDTQYF.